These 32 T cell receptor beta chains were all obtained from the same sample, sequenced in a study of T cells after yellow fever vaccination. TCRdb re-called the 5' RACE reads through MiXCR, storing one row per CDR3 protein. Here the sample spans about 350,000 distinct CDR3 sequences, around 13% being singletons. Sequences were derived from CD4+ T cells sorted from PBMCs, sampled 15 days after the yellow fever booster vaccination. These receptors were collected from a man aged 18-30 years who received the YFV17D yellow fever vaccine.

This sequence joins TRBV3-1 and TRBJ1-3; D gene uncertain. Germline V lookup: CDR1 LGHDT, CDR2 YNNKEL (reference sequence). This CDR3 comprises 14 residues. The V gene lost 3 bases and the J gene lost 1 base, with 7 bases spanning the gap. This chain's CDR3 is CASSQSGSGNTIYF. The CDR3 nucleotides are TGTGCCAGCAGCCAGAGTGGGTCTGGAAACACCATATATTTT.

This sequence joins TRBV20-1 and TRBJ2-7; 11 nucleotides line up with TRBD1. Germline CDR1 is DFQATT and CDR2 is SNEGSKA (reference sequence). The CDR3 extends over 13 amino acids. Germline trimming cut 8 bases from V and 7 bases from J; bases unmatched to any gene: 10. The DNA of the CDR3 is TGCAGTACATACTCGGGACAGGGGGTAGAGCAGTACTTC. It yields the protein CSTYSGQGVEQYF.

This clonotype has ten or more counts. The gene calls are TRBV12-3 or TRBV12-4 and TRBJ1-5, with 7 bases that match TRBD1. The length of the CDR3 is 13 residues. After removal of 2 bases from V and 7 bases from J, the junction contained 2 bases not matched to a gene. This CDR3 is CASSLTTGQPQHF. CDR3 in DNA: TGTGCCAGCAGTTTAACGACAGGGCAGCCCCAGCATTTT.

This clonotype showed up many times. V gene TRBV27 combines with J gene TRBJ2-5; D perhaps matches TRBD1 (6 bases). The V end was cut by 5 bases, the J end by 8 bases, with 15 bases between. Germline values: CDR1 MNHEY, CDR2 SMNVEV (reference sequence). This CDR3 has 13 amino acids. CDR3 sequence reads: CASSLGPGETQYF. In DNA form, the CDR3 reads TGTGCCAGCAGTCTAGGGCCAGGGGAAACCCAGTACTTC.

This clonotype was seen a handful of times. The V call is TRBV7-2, the J call TRBJ2-2, with D hard to call. This CDR3 is 14 amino acids long. V lost 5 bases to trimming and J lost 2 bases, with 9 bases between them. Germline V lookup: CDR1 SGHTA, CDR2 FQGNSA. CDR3 sequence: CASSISRNTGELFF. In DNA form, the CDR3 reads TGTGCCAGCAGCATCAGTCGCAACACCGGGGAGCTGTTTTTT.

J is TRBJ2-1 and V is TRBV5-4; 9 nucleotides match TRBD1. J lost 2 bases, V lost 4 bases, and 13 bases had no gene match. Per germline, CDR1 SGHNT and CDR2 YYREEE (reference sequence). The CDR3 has 18 amino acids. In nucleotides, the CDR3 is TGTGCCAGCAGCGCCCAGGACAGGGGCCTCTCTGCCTACAATGAGCAGTTCTTC. It specifies CASSAQDRGLSAYNEQFF. The full variable domain, with the rest looked up from reference TRBV5-4 and TRBJ2-1, is ETGVTQSPTHLIKTRGQQVTLRCSSQSGHNTVSWYQQALGQGPQFIFQYYREEENGRGNFPPRFSGLQFPNYSSELNVNALELDDSALYLCASSAQDRGLSAYNEQFFGPGTRLTVL.

This sequence joins TRBV20-1 and TRBJ2-1; D is possibly TRBD1 (5 bases). V lost 7 bases to trimming and J lost 7 bases, with 14 bases between them. CDR1 is DFQATT and CDR2 is SNEGSKA in the germline V gene (reference sequence). This CDR3 has 12 amino acids. In DNA form, the CDR3 reads TGCAGTGAGGAAGGGGCTGGTAATGAGCAGTTCTTC. It specifies CSEEGAGNEQFF.

This clonotype has a handful of counts. V and J are TRBV10-3 and TRBJ2-5; D uncertain. The CDR3 is made up of 13 amino acids. The V and J ends lost 8 bases and 5 bases respectively, with 15 bases between them. Germline-derived CDR1 and CDR2 are ENHRY and SYGVKD. The CDR3 region has the DNA TGTGCCATCGGGATAGCAGGTGTCGAGACCCAGTACTTC. Its protein is CAIGIAGVETQYF.

The V call is TRBV6-2 or TRBV6-3, the J call TRBJ2-2; 11 nucleotides match TRBD1. J lost 4 bases, V lost 4 bases, and 14 bases had no gene match. The germline V gene encodes CDR1 MNHEY and CDR2 SVGEGT. The CDR3 is 19 residues long. CDR3: CASSFRDRGSYRSTGELFF. The CDR3 DNA is TGTGCCAGCAGTTTCCGGGACAGGGGGTCTTATAGGAGCACCGGGGAGCTGTTTTTT.

The gene calls are TRBV5-1 and TRBJ2-7; possible D gene TRBD2, 6 bases. Looked up from germline, CDR1 is SGHRS and CDR2 is YFSETQ. Trimming stripped 6 bases from V and 0 bases from J, with 13 bases between. The CDR3 consists of 14 residues. The CDR3 reads CASNVGGFSYEQYF. CDR3 in DNA: TGCGCCAGCAACGTCGGAGGGTTCTCCTACGAGCAGTACTTC.

This clonotype has at least ten counts. Here the CDR3 reads CASSLDAGTGSYEQYF. In nucleotides, the CDR3 is TGTGCCAGCAGCTTAGACGCCGGGACAGGCTCCTACGAGCAGTACTTC. The chain is built from TRBV7-2 and TRBJ2-7; 8 bases are a match to TRBD1. V dropped 1 base and J dropped 0; count of bases not matched to a gene: 5. From germline, CDR1 is SGHTA and CDR2 FQGNSA. This CDR3 is built from 16 residues.

This clonotype was detected a few times. This chain joins TRBV20-1 and TRBJ2-3, with 8 bases aligning to TRBD2. Germline assignment: CDR1 DFQATT and CDR2 SNEGSKA (reference sequence). The junction had 8 bases not matched to a gene; V was cut back by 2 bases and J by 13 bases. CDR3 length equals 12 residues. CDR3: CSARLTGTRKYF. The CDR3 DNA follows: TGCAGTGCTAGATTAACCGGGACTAGAAAGTATTTT.

CDR3 protein: CASSLPRSPLHF. CDR3 DNA: TGTGCCAGCAGTTTACCTAGGTCACCCCTCCACTTT. The rearrangement links TRBV28 to TRBJ1-6; D unclear. V lost 2 bases, J lost 10 bases, and 6 bases lay in between. There are 12 residues in the CDR3. CDR1 and CDR2 from the germline V gene are MDHEN and SYDVKM.

This clonotype was detected many times. The CDR3 is CASSSSSGAEYF. CDR3 bases: TGTGCCAGCAGCTCAAGTAGCGGGGCGGAGTATTTT. The J gene is TRBJ2-3, the V gene TRBV7-2, with TRBD2 matching 8 bases. Per the germline V gene, CDR1 is SGHTA and CDR2 is FQGNSA. The CDR3 contains 12 residues. The trim removed 4 bases at V and 13 bases at J, leaving 7 bases unmatched.

This clonotype showed up just a few times. This rearrangement joins TRBV20-1 to TRBJ2-5; 9 nucleotides agree with TRBD2. Germline assignment: CDR1 DFQATT and CDR2 SNEGSKA (reference sequence). J lost 5 bases, V lost 0 bases, and 4 bases had no gene match. The CDR3 is 14 amino acids. In nucleotides, the CDR3 is TGCAGTGCTAGAGAGGGGCTAGCGGGGGAGACCCAGTACTTC. Its protein product is CSAREGLAGETQYF.

Many counts were recorded for this clonotype. The chain employs TRBV4-1 and TRBJ2-7, with 7 bases that match TRBD1. CDR1 and CDR2 (germline): MGHRA, YSYEKL. The CDR3 length is 17 residues. Trimming cost V 0 bases and J 5 bases; bases outside gene matches: 13. The CDR3 DNA follows: TGCGCCAGCAGCCAAGATGGATATGACAGGGCGAGGAACGAGCAGTACTTC. This translates into CASSQDGYDRARNEQYF.

In its sample, this clonotype was seen a few times. The chain is built from TRBV24-1 and TRBJ1-2; the D gene is possibly TRBD1 (5 bases). The CDR3 length is 13 residues. Germline V gene data show CDR1 as KGHDR and CDR2 as SFDVKD. V was trimmed by 4 bases and J by 8 bases, leaving 13 bases between them. CDR3 nucleotides: TGTGCCACCAGTGACATGACAGACGGGGGCTACACCTTC. It specifies CATSDMTDGGYTF.

CDR3 sequence: CASRRQIRNTEAFF. In DNA form, the CDR3 reads TGTGCCAGCAGACGACAGATACGGAACACTGAAGCTTTCTTT. The chain employs TRBV6-5 and TRBJ1-1, with D perhaps matching TRBD1 (5 bases). The CDR3 contains 14 residues. Trimming cost V 6 bases and J 1 base, with 12 bases left between them. Germline assignment: CDR1 MNHEY and CDR2 SVGAGI.

This clonotype has more than one count but fewer than ten. The chain links TRBV7-6 to TRBJ2-2, with 8 bases that match TRBD2. V shed 6 bases, J shed 1 base, and the junction held 4 bases outside the gene matches. The CDR3 covers 15 residues. From germline, CDR1 is SGHVS and CDR2 FNYEAQ. CDR3 bases: TGTGCCAGCAGAGCGGGAGAGGGGAACACCGGGGAGCTGTTTTTT. This gives the protein CASRAGEGNTGELFF. The full variable domain, with the rest looked up from reference TRBV7-6 and TRBJ2-2, is GAGVSQSPRYKVTKRGQDVALRCDPISGHVSLYWYRQALGQGPEFLTYFNYEAQQDKSGLPNDRFSAERPEGSISTLTIQRTEQRDSAMYRCASRAGEGNTGELFFGEGSRLTVL.

This clonotype was seen more than once but under ten times. V is TRBV9 and J is TRBJ2-3, with TRBD2 matching 14 bases. This CDR3 spans 20 amino acids. Germline loops: CDR1 SGDLS, CDR2 YYNGEE. The trim removed 1 base at V and 2 bases at J, leaving 12 bases unmatched. In DNA, the CDR3 is TGTGCCAGCAGCGTATTGGCCCCCGGACTAGCGGGGGGCTACACAGATACGCAGTATTTT. It translates to CASSVLAPGLAGGYTDTQYF.

This clonotype has a count of ten or more. The genes are TRBV29-1 and TRBJ2-5; maybe TRBD1 (5 bases). V was pared by 8 bases and J by 0 bases, with 10 bases between. The CDR3 is 12 amino acids. Germline values: CDR1 SQVTM, CDR2 ANQGSEA. The CDR3 reads CSLTVNQETQYF. DNA of the CDR3: TGCAGCCTGACAGTCAACCAAGAGACCCAGTACTTC.

This clonotype turned up a few times. The V gene is TRBV7-3, the J gene TRBJ1-1; D not resolved. CDR1 is SGHTA, CDR2 FQGTGA, per germline. Trimming removed 1 base at V and 4 bases at J, with 13 bases between. The CDR3 contains 15 residues. The CDR3 is CASSLNPGRITEAFF. CDR3 DNA sequence: TGTGCCAGCAGCTTAAACCCCGGCCGGATCACTGAAGCTTTCTTT.

This clonotype was found many times. V gene TRBV7-6 combines with J gene TRBJ2-7; D call uncertain. The V and J ends lost 1 base and 5 bases respectively, with 9 bases between them. The CDR3 contains 13 residues. The germline CDR1 and CDR2 sequences are SGHVS and FNYEAQ. The CDR3 nucleotides are TGTGCCAGCAGCTTAGGGTGGAGCGACGAGCAGTACTTC. Protein: CASSLGWSDEQYF.

This clonotype has just a few counts. The V and J genes are TRBV6-6 and TRBJ2-5; 7 positions agree with TRBD2. CDR1 and CDR2 from the germline V gene are MNHNY and SVGAGI (reference sequence). The V segment lost 5 bases and the J segment 2 bases; nucleotides outside the gene matches: 5. The CDR3 has 14 residues. CDR3 nucleotide sequence: TGTGCCAGCAGTGAGACTAGCTGGCAAGAGACCCAGTACTTC. Translating gives CASSETSWQETQYF.

This clonotype was observed a few times. The chain combines TRBV6-2 or TRBV6-3 with TRBJ1-1, with TRBD1 matching 7 bases. V trimming: 2 bases; J trimming: 11 bases; junction bases outside the gene matches: 11. Per the germline V gene, CDR1 is MNHEY and CDR2 is SVGEGT. The CDR3 covers 14 residues. CDR3 sequence reads: CASSYRDRAAIAFF. CDR3 DNA: TGTGCCAGCAGTTACCGGGACAGAGCGGCCATCGCTTTCTTT.

The V call is TRBV3-1, the J call TRBJ2-1, with 8 nucleotides matching TRBD2. Germline values: CDR1 LGHDT, CDR2 YNNKEL (reference sequence). The CDR3 runs to 15 residues. J gave up 6 bases and V 4 bases, and 8 bases lay outside the gene matches. The DNA for the CDR3 is TGTGCCAGCAGCCCGAACCCCGGGGGGGCCAATGAGCAGTTCTTC. This sequence encodes CASSPNPGGANEQFF.

This chain connects TRBV7-9 to TRBJ2-5; TRBD1 agrees at 7 bases. Germline values: CDR1 SEHNR, CDR2 FQNEAQ (reference sequence). J gave up 4 bases and V 5 bases, and 7 bases lay outside the gene matches. The CDR3 has 14 amino acids. DNA for the CDR3: TGTGCCAGCAGCCCGACAGGGCGGCGAGAGACCCAGTACTTC. Encoded protein: CASSPTGRRETQYF.

This sequence joins TRBV7-3 and TRBJ2-2, with D unclear. The CDR3 runs 12 residues. Germline V gene sequence: CDR1 SGHTA, CDR2 FQGTGA. Trimming left V 5 bases short and J 6 bases short, with 7 bases between. The chain's CDR3 is CASSLDPGELFF. In DNA, the CDR3 is TGTGCCAGCAGCCTAGACCCCGGGGAGCTGTTTTTT. The whole variable domain, filled in from reference TRBV7-3 and TRBJ2-2, reads GAGVSQTPSNKVTEKGKYVELRCDPISGHTALYWYRQSLGQGPEFLIYFQGTGAADDSGLPNDRFFAVRPEGSVSTLKIQRTERGDSAVYLCASSLDPGELFFGEGSRLTVL.

In this sample, this clonotype turned up a few times. The chain combines TRBV27 with TRBJ1-1; maybe TRBD1 (6 bases). Trimming removed 5 bases at V and 11 bases at J, with 18 bases between. The CDR3 contains 13 residues. CDR1 is MNHEY, CDR2 SMNVEV, per germline (reference sequence). The CDR3 nucleotides are TGTGCCAGCAGTCCGCCAGGGGCAGTTATGGCTTTCTTT. Amino acids: CASSPPGAVMAFF.

This clonotype appeared a few times. The V and J genes are TRBV5-1 and TRBJ1-6; D remains unclear. Trimming pared 0 bases from V and 4 bases from J, leaving 8 bases between. Germline-derived CDR1 and CDR2 are SGHRS and YFSETQ. This CDR3 is built from 15 residues. CDR3 in amino acids: CASSLDRNYNSPLHF. The CDR3 region has the DNA TGCGCCAGCAGCTTGGACAGAAATTATAATTCACCCCTCCACTTT.

In its sample, this clonotype was seen a few times. V is TRBV3-1 and J is TRBJ1-5; the D is unclear. The germline CDR1 and CDR2 sequences are LGHDT and YNNKEL (reference sequence). Deletions cut 3 bases from V and 4 bases from J, with 7 bases between. This CDR3 has 13 residues. The CDR3 here is CASSHGRNQPQHF. For the CDR3, the DNA is TGTGCCAGCAGCCACGGACGGAATCAGCCCCAGCATTTT.

The chain has TRBV11-2 and TRBJ2-1, with 8 bases lining up with TRBD1. With V trimmed by 4 bases and J by 5 bases, 10 bases remained unmatched. The CDR3 extends over 16 amino acids. CDR1 is SGHAT, CDR2 FQNNGV, per germline. The CDR3 DNA follows: TGTGCCAGCAGCTCGATCCGGGACAGGTTTAACAATGAGCAGTTCTTC. It specifies CASSSIRDRFNNEQFF. The entire variable domain, with the rest obtained from reference TRBV11-2 and TRBJ2-1, is as follows: EAGVAQSPRYKIIEKRQSVAFWCNPISGHATLYWYQQILGQGPKLLIQFQNNGVVDDSQLPKDRFSAERLKGVDSTLKIQPAKLEDSAVYLCASSSIRDRFNNEQFFGPGTRLTVL.